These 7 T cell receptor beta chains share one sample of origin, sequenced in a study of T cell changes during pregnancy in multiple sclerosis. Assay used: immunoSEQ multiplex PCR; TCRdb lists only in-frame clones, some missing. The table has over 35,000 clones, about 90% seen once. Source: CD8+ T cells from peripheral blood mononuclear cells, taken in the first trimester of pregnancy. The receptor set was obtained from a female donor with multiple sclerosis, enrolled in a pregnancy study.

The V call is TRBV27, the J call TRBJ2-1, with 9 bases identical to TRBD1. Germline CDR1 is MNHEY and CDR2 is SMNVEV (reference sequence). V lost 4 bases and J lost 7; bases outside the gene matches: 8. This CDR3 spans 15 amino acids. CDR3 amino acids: CASSWPGQGRNEQFF. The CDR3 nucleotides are TGTGCCAGCAGTTGGCCGGGACAGGGAAGGAATGAGCAGTTCTTC.

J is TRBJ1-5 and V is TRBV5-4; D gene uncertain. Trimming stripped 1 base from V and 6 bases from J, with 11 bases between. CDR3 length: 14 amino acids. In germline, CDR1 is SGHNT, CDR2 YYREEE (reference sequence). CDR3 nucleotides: TGTGCCAGCAGCTTGAGAGGGCAAAGTCAGCCCCAGCATTTT. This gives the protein CASSLRGQSQPQHF.

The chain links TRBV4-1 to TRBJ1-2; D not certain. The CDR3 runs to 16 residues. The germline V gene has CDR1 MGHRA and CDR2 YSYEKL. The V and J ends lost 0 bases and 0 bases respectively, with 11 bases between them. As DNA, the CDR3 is TGCGCCAGCAGCCAAGATCCGAGGGTCGCTAACTATGGCTACACCTTC. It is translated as CASSQDPRVANYGYTF.

CDR3 sequence: CASSVETPGTRHYEQYF. The CDR3 nucleotides are TGTGCCAGCAGCGTCGAGACTCCCGGGACACGACACTACGAGCAGTACTTC. The chain recombines TRBV9 with TRBJ2-7; possible D gene TRBD1, 6 bases. This CDR3 is 17 amino acids long. Trimming stripped 2 bases from V and 3 bases from J, with 21 bases between. Germline CDR1 and CDR2: SGDLS and YYNGEE.

The CDR3 loop reads CASSRQVGEGGELFF. CDR3 in DNA: TGTGCCAGCAGTAGACAGGTGGGGGAAGGCGGGGAGCTGTTTTTT. The V gene is TRBV6-1, the J gene TRBJ2-2; perhaps TRBD1 as D (6 bases). There are 15 residues in the CDR3. Per germline, CDR1 MNHNS and CDR2 SASEGT. Trimming took off 5 bases at V and 7 bases at J, with 17 bases between the two ends.

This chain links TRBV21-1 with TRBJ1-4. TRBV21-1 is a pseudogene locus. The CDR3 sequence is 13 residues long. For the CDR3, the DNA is TGTGCCAGTTCCCCCCATACCGAGGAAAAACTGTTTTTT. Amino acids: CASSPHTEEKLFF.

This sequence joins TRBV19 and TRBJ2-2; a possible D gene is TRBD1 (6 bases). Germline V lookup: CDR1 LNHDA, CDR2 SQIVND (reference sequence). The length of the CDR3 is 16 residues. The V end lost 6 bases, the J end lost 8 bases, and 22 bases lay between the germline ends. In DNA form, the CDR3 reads TGTGCCAGTAGGGAATGGACAGTGCGACTGACGGGGGAGCTGTTTTTT. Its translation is CASREWTVRLTGELFF.